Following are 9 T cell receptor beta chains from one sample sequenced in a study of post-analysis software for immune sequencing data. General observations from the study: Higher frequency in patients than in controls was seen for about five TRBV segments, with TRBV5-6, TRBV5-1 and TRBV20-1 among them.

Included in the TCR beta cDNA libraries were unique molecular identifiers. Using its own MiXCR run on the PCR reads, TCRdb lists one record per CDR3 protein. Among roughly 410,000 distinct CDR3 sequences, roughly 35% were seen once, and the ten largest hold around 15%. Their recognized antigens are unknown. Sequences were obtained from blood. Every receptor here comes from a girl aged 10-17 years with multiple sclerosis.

This chain's CDR3 is CASSAWKEDRSNQPQHF. CDR3 DNA: TGTGCCAGCAGTGCCTGGAAAGAGGACAGGTCTAATCAGCCCCAGCATTTT. The chain combines TRBV6-1 with TRBJ1-5, with TRBD1 matching 7 bases. The germline CDR1 and CDR2 sequences are MNHNS and SASEGT. The CDR3 covers 17 residues. The V segment lost 4 bases and the J segment 4 bases; nucleotides outside the gene matches: 13.

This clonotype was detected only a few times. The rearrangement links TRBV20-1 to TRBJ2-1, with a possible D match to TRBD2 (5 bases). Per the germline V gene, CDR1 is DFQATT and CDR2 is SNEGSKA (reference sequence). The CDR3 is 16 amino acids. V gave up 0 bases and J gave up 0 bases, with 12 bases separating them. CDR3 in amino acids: CSARDPRGSSYNEQFF. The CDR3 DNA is TGCAGTGCTAGAGACCCCAGAGGGAGCTCCTACAATGAGCAGTTCTTC.

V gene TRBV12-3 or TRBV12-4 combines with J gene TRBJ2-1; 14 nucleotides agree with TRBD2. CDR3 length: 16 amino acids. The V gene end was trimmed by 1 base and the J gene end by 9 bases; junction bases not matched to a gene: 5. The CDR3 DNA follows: TGTGCCAGCAGTTTAGTGGGACTAGCGGGGGCGGGTGAGCAGTTCTTC. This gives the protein CASSLVGLAGAGEQFF.

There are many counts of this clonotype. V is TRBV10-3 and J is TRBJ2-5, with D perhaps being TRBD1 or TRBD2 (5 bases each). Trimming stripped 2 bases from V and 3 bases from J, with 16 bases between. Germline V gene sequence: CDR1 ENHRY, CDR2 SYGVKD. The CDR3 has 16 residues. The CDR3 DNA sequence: TGTGCCATCAGTGAGCCGTTTACGGGGCCAGAAGAGACCCAGTACTTC. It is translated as CAISEPFTGPEETQYF.

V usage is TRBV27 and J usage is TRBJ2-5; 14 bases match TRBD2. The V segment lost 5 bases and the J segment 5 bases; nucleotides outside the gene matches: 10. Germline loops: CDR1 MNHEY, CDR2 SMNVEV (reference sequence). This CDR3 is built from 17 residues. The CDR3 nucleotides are TGTGCCAGCAGTCCACGACTAGCGGGGGGGCTGGGTGAGACCCAGTACTTC. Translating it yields CASSPRLAGGLGETQYF.

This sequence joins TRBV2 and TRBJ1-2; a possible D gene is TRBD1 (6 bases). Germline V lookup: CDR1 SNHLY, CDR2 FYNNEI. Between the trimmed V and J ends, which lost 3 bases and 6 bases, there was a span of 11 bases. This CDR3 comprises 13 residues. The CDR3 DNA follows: TGTGCCAGCAGTGATTTAGGGGGAAATGGCTACACCTTC. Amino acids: CASSDLGGNGYTF.

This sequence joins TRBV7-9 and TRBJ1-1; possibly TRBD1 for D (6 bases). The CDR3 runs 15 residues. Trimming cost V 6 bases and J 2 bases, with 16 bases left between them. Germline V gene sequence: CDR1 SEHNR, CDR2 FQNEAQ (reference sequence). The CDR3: CASSLLDRPNTEAFF. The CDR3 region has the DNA TGTGCCAGCAGTCTGCTAGACAGGCCAAACACTGAAGCTTTCTTT. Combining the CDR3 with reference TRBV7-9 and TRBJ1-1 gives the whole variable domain DTGVSQNPRHKITKRGQNVTFRCDPISEHNRLYWYRQTLGQGPEFLTYFQNEAQLEKSRLLSDRFSAERPKGSFSTLEIQRTEQGDSAMYLCASSLLDRPNTEAFFGQGTRLTVV.

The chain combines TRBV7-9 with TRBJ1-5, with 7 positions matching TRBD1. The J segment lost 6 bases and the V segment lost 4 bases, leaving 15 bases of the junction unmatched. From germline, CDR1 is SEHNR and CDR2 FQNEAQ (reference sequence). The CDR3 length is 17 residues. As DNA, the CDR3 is TGTGCCAGCAGCTCAGGCTTGTTGACAGGGCGTCCTCAGCCCCAGCATTTT. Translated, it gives CASSSGLLTGRPQPQHF. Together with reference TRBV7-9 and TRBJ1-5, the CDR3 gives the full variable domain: DTGVSQNPRHKITKRGQNVTFRCDPISEHNRLYWYRQTLGQGPEFLTYFQNEAQLEKSRLLSDRFSAERPKGSFSTLEIQRTEQGDSAMYLCASSSGLLTGRPQPQHFGDGTRLSIL.

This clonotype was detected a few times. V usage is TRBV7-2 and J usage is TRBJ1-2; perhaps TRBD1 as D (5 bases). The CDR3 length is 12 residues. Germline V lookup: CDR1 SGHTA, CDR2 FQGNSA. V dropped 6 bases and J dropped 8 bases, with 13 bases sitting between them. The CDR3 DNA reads TGTGCCAGCAGTCCTTATGAGGGGGGCTACACCTTC. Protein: CASSPYEGGYTF.